These 15 T cell receptor beta chains were sequenced from one sample in a study of tumor and adjacent non-tumor tissue in lung cancer (dated by TCRdb to 2017 to 2018). Bulk unsorted tissue served as the source for RNA extraction, and RNA quality was assessed using a NanoDrop ND-1000 and an Agilent 2100. Libraries were built with multiplex PCR. The sequencing machine was an Illumina HiSeq 2500. TCRbeta libraries were built by three rounds of nested PCR using primers (Table S4), following protocols modified from ARM-PCR. Using fastp at Q25 and MiXCR, TCRdb reprocessed the public reads and kept productive beta chains. Duplicate CDR3 protein sequences are folded into a single record with the most common DNA and genes. This sample is represented by tens of thousands of distinct CDR3 sequences; roughly 56% of them were singletons. 20% to 25% of the sample is held by the ten biggest clonotypes. Sequenced sample: lung tumor tissue. The receptors were gathered from a man aged 45-65 years with non-small cell lung cancer.

The chain combines TRBV5-5 with TRBJ2-6; D remains unclear. Germline loops: CDR1 SGHKS, CDR2 YYEKEE (reference sequence). V lost 0 bases and J 5 bases, leaving 21 bases between the germline ends. This CDR3 comprises 19 residues. In DNA, the CDR3 is TGTGCCAGCAGCTTGGACAATAGTGCCTTCTCTTCAAGGGCCAACGTCCTGACTTTC. It codes for CASSLDNSAFSSRANVLTF.

The chain is built from TRBV30 and TRBJ2-3; maybe TRBD2 (6 bases). Germline CDR1 and CDR2: GTSNPN and SVGIG (reference sequence). CDR3 size: 13 residues. Trimming left V 5 bases short and J 5 bases short, with 14 bases between. The CDR3 bases are TGTGCCTGGTTCCCGGGGCGGGGAGATACGCAGTATTTT. Translation: CAWFPGRGDTQYF.

A word on this clonotype: Relative to the germline gene, one junction end is altered; a read error may explain this. The chain joins TRBV28 to TRBJ2-7; 8 bases are shared with TRBD2. Germline V gene sequence: CDR1 MDHEN, CDR2 SYDVKM. The CDR3 loop spans 15 amino acids. The CDR3 nucleotides read TGTTCCAGCAGTTTATCGGGCGGGGGGAGATACGAGCAGTACTTC. Protein product: CSSSLSGGGRYEQYF.

V and J are TRBV6-6 and TRBJ2-1; 7 nucleotides align to TRBD2. This CDR3 comprises 14 residues. Germline V lookup: CDR1 MNHNY, CDR2 SVGAGI (reference sequence). J lost 10 bases, V lost 8 bases, and 14 bases had no gene match. DNA of the CDR3: TGTGCCAGCCGGCGACGGCGGGAGCTGGGCGAGCAGTTCTTC. As protein: CASRRRRELGEQFF.

Worth noting for this clonotype: The conserved final phenylalanine or tryptophan is absent from the CDR3, which likely points to a read error. The CDR3 DNA is TGTGCCAGCAGCTCTGGGAATAGCCATGAGCAGTTCCTC. Its protein product is CASSSGNSHEQFL. The J gene is TRBJ2-1, the V gene TRBV11-2; D remains unclear. This CDR3 region has 13 residues. The germline V gene has CDR1 SGHAT and CDR2 FQNNGV. Deletions cut 4 bases from V and 8 bases from J, with 12 bases between.

V usage is TRBV11-2 and J usage is TRBJ2-3; 10 bases agree with TRBD2. Germline CDR1 SGHAT, CDR2 FQNNGV. The CDR3 is 15 amino acids. In nucleotides, the CDR3 is TGTGTCGGCATCGCCGGGACTAGCGGCACAGATACGCAGTATTTT. Protein sequence: CVGIAGTSGTDTQYF.

In regard to this clonotype: The junction differs from germline at one of its ends, possibly a read error. V and J are TRBV6-6 and TRBJ1-2; 8 positions match TRBD1. Germline loops: CDR1 MNHNY, CDR2 SVGAGI (reference sequence). The length of the CDR3 is 14 residues. CDR3 sequence: CVSSYVGQGGGYAF. DNA for the CDR3: TGTGTCAGCAGTTACGTTGGACAGGGAGGGGGCTACGCCTTC.

This clonotype has ten or more counts. V gene TRBV20-1 combines with J gene TRBJ1-5; D possibly corresponds to TRBD1 (5 bases). The CDR3 contains 13 residues. CDR1 is DFQATT and CDR2 is SNEGSKA in the germline V gene (reference sequence). The V and J ends lost 0 bases and 7 bases respectively, with 10 bases between them. This CDR3 reads CSARDGRDQPQHF. CDR3 DNA sequence: TGCAGTGCTAGAGATGGGAGGGACCAGCCCCAGCATTTT.

This clonotype was picked up a small number of times. This chain links TRBV15 with TRBJ1-1; D perhaps matches TRBD1 (6 bases). Trimming took off 5 bases at V and 5 bases at J, with 24 bases between the two ends. In germline, CDR1 is LNHNV, CDR2 YYDKDF (reference sequence). The CDR3 is 17 residues long. The CDR3 sequence is CATSPRDTGHWRTEAFF. The CDR3 nucleotides read TGTGCCACCAGCCCTCGGGACACTGGGCACTGGCGGACTGAAGCTTTCTTT.

Remarks on this clonotype: This may stem from a read error, because a much larger clone lies one nucleotide away. The chain has TRBV10-1 and TRBJ2-2; D could derive from TRBD1 or TRBD2 (6 bases each). CDR3 length: 15 residues. Germline V gene sequence: CDR1 WNHNN, CDR2 SYGVQD (reference sequence). CDR3 sequence (DNA): TGCGCCAGCACTGAGGAGGGGGCGAACACCGGGGAGCTGTTTTTT. Translation gives CASTEEGANTGELFF.

This clonotype has a count of ten or more. J is TRBJ2-5 and V is TRBV10-3; D gene ambiguous. CDR3 size: 11 residues. The germline gives CDR1 ENHRY, CDR2 SYGVKD. V lost 10 bases, J lost 1 base, and 7 bases lay in between. The CDR3 loop reads CATRLQETQYF. CDR3 nucleotides: TGTGCCACCCGTCTCCAAGAGACCCAGTACTTC.

Notes on this clonotype: A read error may explain this, as a much larger clone is one base away. The chain is built from TRBV6-6 and TRBJ1-3; weak D call: TRBD1 (5 bases). V was clipped by 8 bases and J by 0 bases, with 8 bases between them. Germline CDR1 reads MNHNY; CDR2 reads SVGAGI (reference sequence). The CDR3 is 13 amino acids. The chain's CDR3 is CASQGDSGNTIYF. CDR3 in DNA: TGTGCCAGCCAAGGGGACTCTGGAAACACCATATATTTT.

This chain links TRBV5-4 with TRBJ2-3; 10 bases map to TRBD2. The CDR3 sequence is 16 residues long. The germline V gene has CDR1 SGHNT and CDR2 YYREEE (reference sequence). V was clipped by 1 base and J by 6 bases; unmatched bases: 8. In DNA form, the CDR3 reads TGTGCCAGCAGCTTGACGCTAGCGGGAGAAACGGATACGCAGTATTTT. Its translation is CASSLTLAGETDTQYF.

A remark on this clonotype: A much more abundant neighbour one base away suggests this may be a read error. The chain is built from TRBV2 and TRBJ1-1; no clear D. Germline V CDR1 and CDR2: SNHLY, FYNNEI. The CDR3 loop spans 14 amino acids. The CDR3 bases are TGTGCCAGCAGCGCCGACGGGATGAACACTGAAGCTTCCTTT. Translating gives CASSADGMNTEASF.

Notes on this clonotype: In this CDR3 the conserved last residue, phenylalanine or tryptophan, is missing, so a read error is likely. The chain is built from TRBV29-1 and TRBJ2-4; 7 nucleotides align to TRBD2. CDR3 length equals 12 residues. Germline assignment: CDR1 SQVTM and CDR2 ANQGSEA. The DNA for the CDR3 is TGCAGCGCTGGGGACTATCAAAACATCCAGTACTTA. The encoded protein is CSAGDYQNIQYL.